The sample holds many counts of the clone carrying this TCR beta chain. Its antigen is not known. The CDR3 is made up of 18 amino acids. Trimming removed 3 bases from V and 4 bases from J; junction bases left unmatched: 14. Germline-derived CDR1 and CDR2 are ENHRY and SYGVKD. The record originates from a study of response to subunit inactivated influenza vaccine. Notes on the study in general: It was suggested by the authors that few new T cells are recruited by each seasonal influenza vaccination.

TCRdb re-called the RT-PCR reads through MiXCR, storing one row per CDR3 protein. The table includes a few hundred thousand distinct CDR3 sequences, approximately 7.8% detected once. The chain carries TRBV10-3 and TRBJ2-1; 8 nucleotides align to TRBD2. This receptor was identified in a man in his fifties or sixties who received an inactivated influenza vaccine. Sequencing used PBMCs from blood, obtained about 23 months after vaccination. The DNA of the CDR3 is TGTGCCATCAGTGAAGGTAAGAGCGGGAGACTACTTTACAATGAGCAGTTCTTC. It translates to CAISEGKSGRLLYNEQFF.